This record covers a single T cell receptor beta chain. Its target is not known. These data come from a study of PD-L1 blockade in urothelial cancer. Study-wide points: Better survival was predicted by below-median pretreatment blood TCR clonality.

Stated time point: pretreatment peripheral blood. The protocol was immunoSEQ multiplex PCR, while the TCRdb copy is restricted to in-frame clones and leaves out a portion. The table shows tens of thousands of clones, with roughly 84% occurring only once. The CDR3 is made up of 16 amino acids. Trimming left V 0 bases short and J 2 bases short, with 10 bases between. CDR1 is LGHNA, CDR2 YNFKEQ, per germline. Here the sequenced sample was PBMCs, taken around atezolizumab (anti-PD-L1) treatment. J is TRBJ2-2 and V is TRBV4-2; D unresolved. The TCR originated in a woman aged 65 to 85 with urothelial cancer. The CDR3 reads CASSQEELTNTGELFF. DNA of the CDR3: TGTGCCAGCAGCCAAGAAGAACTAACAAACACCGGGGAGCTGTTTTTT.